This entry features one TCR beta chain sequence. Its antigen is as yet unknown. TCRdb redid the calling of the 5' RACE reads with MiXCR, one entry per CDR3 protein. The sample yields fewer than 350,000 distinct CDR3 sequences, 11% seen once. This entry comes from a study of CD8 T cells in ankylosing spondylitis. Study results and caveats: Researchers reportedly found disease-linked clones significantly enriched in matched ankylosing spondylitis synovial fluid. What seemed typical of ankylosing spondylitis blood was a TCR beta motif built from eight highly homologous variants.

This CDR3 region has 14 residues. V dropped 5 bases and J dropped 10; count of bases not matched to a gene: 10. Germline-derived CDR1 and CDR2 are LGHDT and YNNKEL (reference sequence). This receptor was identified in a female donor with ankylosing spondylitis or in good health (not recorded which). Sequenced material: blood, either unsorted or a sorted T cell fraction (not recorded which). This rearrangement joins TRBV3-1 to TRBJ2-1; TRBD2 matches at 8 bases. CDR3 protein: CASSTTGTRGEQFF. CDR3 nucleotides: TGTGCCAGCAGCACTACCGGGACTAGAGGGGAGCAGTTCTTC.